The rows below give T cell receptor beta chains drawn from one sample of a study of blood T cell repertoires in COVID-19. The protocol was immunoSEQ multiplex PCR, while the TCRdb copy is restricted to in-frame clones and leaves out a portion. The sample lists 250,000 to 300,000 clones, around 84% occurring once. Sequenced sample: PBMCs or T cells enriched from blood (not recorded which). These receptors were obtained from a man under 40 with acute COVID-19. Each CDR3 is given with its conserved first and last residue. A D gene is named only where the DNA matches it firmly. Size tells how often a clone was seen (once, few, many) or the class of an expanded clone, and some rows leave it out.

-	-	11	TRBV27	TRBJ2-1	TGTGCCTCGGGCCCGGGGAATGAGCAGTTCTTC	CASGPGNEQFF
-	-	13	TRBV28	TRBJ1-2	TGTGCCAGCGCGATCGTTGGGGGGAACGGCTACACCTTC	CASAIVGGNGYTF
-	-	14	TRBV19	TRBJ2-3	TGTGCCAGTACTCAGGGTTCTGGCACAGATACGCAGTATTTT	CASTQGSGTDTQYF
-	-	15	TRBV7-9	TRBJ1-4	TGTGCCAGCAGCCCCCCGGGACGGGGGAATGAAAAACTGTTTTTT	CASSPPGRGNEKLFF
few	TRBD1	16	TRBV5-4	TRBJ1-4	TGTGCCAGCAGCATGGGACAGGGGGCAGTTAATGAAAAACTGTTTTTT	CASSMGQGAVNEKLFF
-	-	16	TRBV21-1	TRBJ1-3	TGTGCCAGCAGCAAAAGGGGAACAACCTTTGGAAACACCATATATTTT	CASSKRGTTFGNTIYF
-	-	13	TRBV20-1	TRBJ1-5	TGCAGTGCTAGTGCCCCCGAGGGACAGCCCCAGCATTTT	CSASAPEGQPQHF
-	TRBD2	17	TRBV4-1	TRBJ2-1	TGCGCCAGCAGCCAAGATCTCCTAGCGGGGGGATACAATGAGCAGTTCTTC	CASSQDLLAGGYNEQFF
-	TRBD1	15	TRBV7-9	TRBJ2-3	TGTGCCAGCACCCGGGACAGTCTCCGCACAGATACGCAGTATTTT	CASTRDSLRTDTQYF
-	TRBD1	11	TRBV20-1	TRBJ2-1	TGCAGTGCGGGACAGGGCGATGAGCAGTTCTTC	CSAGQGDEQFF
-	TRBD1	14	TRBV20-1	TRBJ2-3	TGCAGTGCTAGTCCCCAGGGGGAGTCGGATACGCAGTATTTT	CSASPQGESDTQYF
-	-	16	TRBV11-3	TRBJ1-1	TGTGCCAGCAGCTTAGGATTGGGGGGGGCAGTTACTGAAGCTTTCTTT	CASSLGLGGAVTEAFF
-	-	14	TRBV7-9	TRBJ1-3	TGTGCCAGCAGGGAGGGGAGCTCTGGAAACACCATATATTTT	CASREGSSGNTIYF
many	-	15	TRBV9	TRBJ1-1	TGTGCCAGCAGCGCCTCGGGTTTCAGGAACACTGAAGCTTTCTTT	CASSASGFRNTEAFF
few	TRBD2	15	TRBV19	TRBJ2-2	TGTGCCAGTAGTATCATTAGCGGGTTCCCCGGGGAGCTGTTTTTT	CASSIISGFPGELFF
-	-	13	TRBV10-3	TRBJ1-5	TGTGCCATCGCAGGCGATGGCAATCAGCCCCAGCATTTT	CAIAGDGNQPQHF
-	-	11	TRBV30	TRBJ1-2	TGTGCCTGGACCGTTAACTATGGCTACACCTTC	CAWTVNYGYTF
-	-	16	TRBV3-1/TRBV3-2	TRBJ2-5	TGTGCCAGCAGCCCCTCCCTATGGTGGACAGAAGAGACCCAGTACTTC	CASSPSLWWTEETQYF
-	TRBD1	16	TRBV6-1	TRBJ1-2	TGTGCCAGCAGTGAAGTAAGGACAGGGATTTTCTATGGCTACACCTTC	CASSEVRTGIFYGYTF
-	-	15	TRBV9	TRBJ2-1	TGTGCCAGCAGCGTAGTCTCGGGGGCCTACAATGAGCAGTTCTTC	CASSVVSGAYNEQFF
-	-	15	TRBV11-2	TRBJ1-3	TGTGCCAGCAGCTTAGTCCGCACAGTACCAAACACCATATATTTT	CASSLVRTVPNTIYF
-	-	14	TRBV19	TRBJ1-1	TGTGCCAGTAGTCACTCTACGGGGAACACTGAAGCTTTCTTT	CASSHSTGNTEAFF
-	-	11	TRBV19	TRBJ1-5	TGTGCCAGTAGTCTCGGGACACTGGTACATTTT	CASSLGTLVHF
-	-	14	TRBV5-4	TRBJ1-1	TGTGCCACTGCAGGGGCTATTTTGAACACTGAAGCTTTCTTT	CATAGAILNTEAFF
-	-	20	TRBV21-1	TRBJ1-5	TGTGCCAGCAGCAAAGCGCGGGTCGGGACAGGGGGGAGAAGAAGTCAGCCCCAGCATTTT	CASSKARVGTGGRRSQPQHF
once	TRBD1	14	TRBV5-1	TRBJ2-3	TGCGCCAGCAGCGGGGACAGGGGTTCGGATACGCAGTATTTT	CASSGDRGSDTQYF
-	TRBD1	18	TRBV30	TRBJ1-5	TGTGCCTGGAGTGGGACGGGACAGGCGACTTGGAGCAATCAGCCCCAGCATTTT	CAWSGTGQATWSNQPQHF
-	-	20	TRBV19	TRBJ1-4	TGTGCCAGTAAGGCTCGGTGGGGGCTAGGGGATCGAGGGCGTAATGAAAAACTGTTTTTT	CASKARWGLGDRGRNEKLFF
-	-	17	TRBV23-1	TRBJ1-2	TGCGCCAGCAGTCAATCGGTAAACAGTCACAGGGCCTATGGCTACACCTTC	CASSQSVNSHRAYGYTF
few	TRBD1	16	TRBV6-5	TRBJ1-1	TGTGCCAGCAGTTACTCGAGAACAGGGGGATTAGTTGAAGCTTTCTTT	CASSYSRTGGLVEAFF
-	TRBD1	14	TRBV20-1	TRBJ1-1	TGCAGTGCTAGTGGGACAGGGCCCAACACTGAAGCTTTCTTT	CSASGTGPNTEAFF
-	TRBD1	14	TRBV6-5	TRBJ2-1	TGTGCCAGCAGGGACAGGGTGATAGGCAATGAGCAGTTCTTC	CASRDRVIGNEQFF
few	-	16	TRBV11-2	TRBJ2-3	TGTGCCAGCAGCCCTGCTAAAGCGACTAGCACAGATACGCAGTATTTT	CASSPAKATSTDTQYF
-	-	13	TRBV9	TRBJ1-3	TGTGCCAGCAGCGTAGAACAGGGTTTCGCCATATATTTT	CASSVEQGFAIYF
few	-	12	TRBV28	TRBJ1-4	TGTGCCAGCAGCTCTTCTCTTGAAAAACTGTTTTTT	CASSSSLEKLFF
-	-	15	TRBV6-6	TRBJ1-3	TGTGCCAGCAGCTCCGGTTCGGGGTCCGGAAACACCATATATTTT	CASSSGSGSGNTIYF
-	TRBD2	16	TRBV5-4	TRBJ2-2	TGTGCCAGCAGTGGGGGACTAGCCGCGAACACCGGGGAGCTGTTTTTT	CASSGGLAANTGELFF
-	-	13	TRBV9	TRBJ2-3	TGTGCCAGCAGCGTAGTTCTCACAGATACGCAGTATTTT	CASSVVLTDTQYF
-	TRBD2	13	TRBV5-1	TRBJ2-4	TGTGCCAGCAGCTTGGCCGGGGGGAACATTCAGTACTTC	CASSLAGGNIQYF
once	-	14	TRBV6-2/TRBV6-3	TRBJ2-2	TGTGCCAGCAGTGTTAGCGGTACCACCGGGGAGCTGTTTTTT	CASSVSGTTGELFF
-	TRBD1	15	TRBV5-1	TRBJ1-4	TGTGCCAGCAGACCCGGACAGGCGACACATGAAAAACTGTTTTTT	CASRPGQATHEKLFF
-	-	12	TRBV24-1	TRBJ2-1	TGTGCCACCAGTGAGTCCACGGGTGAGCAGTTCTTC	CATSESTGEQFF
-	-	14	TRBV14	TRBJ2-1	TGTGCCAGCAGCCCAAACCGGGGCTACAATGAGCAGTTCTTC	CASSPNRGYNEQFF
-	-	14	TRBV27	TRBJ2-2	TGTGCCAGCAGTTTTGCGGCGGGGACCGGGGAGCTGTTTTTT	CASSFAAGTGELFF
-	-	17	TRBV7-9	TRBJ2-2	TGTGCCAGCAGCTTGGGCCTAGCGTCTACGAACACCGGGGAGCTGTTTTTT	CASSLGLASTNTGELFF
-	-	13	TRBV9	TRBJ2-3	TGTGCCAGCAGCGTAGGCGGTTCAGATACGCAGTATTTT	CASSVGGSDTQYF
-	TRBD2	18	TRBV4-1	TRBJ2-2	TGCGCCAGCAGCCAAGAGGGGCCTGGGGCCGCGGGAGGCGGGGAGCTGTTTTTT	CASSQEGPGAAGGGELFF
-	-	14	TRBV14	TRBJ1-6	TGTGCCAGCAGCCACTCAGGGCTTAATTCACCCCTCCACTTT	CASSHSGLNSPLHF
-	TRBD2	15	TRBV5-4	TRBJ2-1	TGTGCCAGCAGCTTTCCCAGCGGGGGTTACAATGAGCAGTTCTTC	CASSFPSGGYNEQFF
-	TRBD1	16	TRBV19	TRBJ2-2	TGTGCCAGTAGTCCTGGACAGGGGGGGAACACCGGGGAGCTGTTTTTT	CASSPGQGGNTGELFF
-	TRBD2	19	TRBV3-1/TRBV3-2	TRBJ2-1	TGTGCCAGCAGCCGACTCGCGGGGGATTCTCCTAGCTCCTACAATGAGCAGTTCTTC	CASSRLAGDSPSSYNEQFF
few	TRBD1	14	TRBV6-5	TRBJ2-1	TGTGCCAGCTTGGGACAGGGGGTTTACAATGAGCAGTTCTTC	CASLGQGVYNEQFF
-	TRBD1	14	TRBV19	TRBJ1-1	TGTGCCAGTAGTACCAGGACAGGGGACACTGAAGCTTTCTTT	CASSTRTGDTEAFF